This TCR beta chain came from a study of early T cells in non-severe SARS-CoV-2 infection. The sample holds one count of this clonotype. CDR3 length: 15 residues. V shed 5 bases and J 4 bases; nucleotides not matched to a gene: 5. Germline V gene sequence: CDR1 MNHEY, CDR2 SVGEGT. TCRdb redid the calling of the 5' RACE reads with MiXCR, one entry per CDR3 protein. The top ten clones hold 1.1% to 1.5% of a sample with about 55,000 distinct CDR3 sequences, 12% of them seen once. The TCR was taken from an adult who was a healthcare worker with PCR-confirmed SARS-CoV-2 infection or an uninfected control (not recorded which). The J gene is TRBJ2-2, the V gene TRBV6-2 or TRBV6-3; 9 bases match TRBD1. The material sequenced was whole blood. CDR3 in DNA: TGTGCCAGCAGTGCTACAGGGGGCTTCACCGGGGAGCTGTTTTTT. Its translation: CASSATGGFTGELFF.